One TCR beta chain is described in this entry. The repertoire was sequenced with immunoSEQ multiplex PCR; TCRdb's copy has only in-frame clones and lacks some. This sample has approximately 97,000 clones; approximately 94% occur once, and the top ten carry 0.89%. This entry comes from a study of cytomegalovirus exposure and HLA in healthy donors. The CDR3 totals 14 residues. The V and J genes are TRBV21-1 and TRBJ2-7; the table's TRBD2 call for D was not verified on the DNA. TRBV21-1 is a pseudogene locus. This TCR was recovered from a woman between 18 and 30 years old in good health and CMV-seronegative. Sequenced sample: PBMCs. The CDR3 loop is CASQSSGSSYEQYF. In nucleotides, the CDR3 is TGTGCCAGCCAATCTAGCGGGTCCTCCTACGAGCAGTACTTC.